The sequence of this TCR beta chain was determined in a study of neurological immune-mediated disorders (dated by TCRdb to about 2019). About the study as a whole: Using UMI-based sequencing, the study compared peripheral blood TCR-beta repertoires from patients with HTLV-I-associated myelopathy (HAM/TSP), patients with multiple sclerosis, and healthy controls. The cohort comprised about 68 subjects: some 15 HAM/TSP patients, some 35 multiple sclerosis patients and 20 healthy controls. The approximately 110 TCR-beta libraries covered PBMC samples along with longitudinal samples, technical triplicates, and paired sorted CD4+ and CD8+ T-cell subsets. The full study reports these points: No identical CDR3 amino acid sequences were shared among expanded clones across subjects, suggesting private TCR-beta repertoires in all groups. The highest TCR clonal expansion was observed in HAM/TSP patients, whereas the lowest was observed in MS patients, even when compared with healthy controls.

The healthy controls were volunteers from a blood bank in Maryland, USA. For the unsorted PBMC libraries, 2 million PBMCs were stored in RNAlater at -80 degrees C until RNA extraction and were used to generate the libraries. Peripheral blood underwent Ficoll-Hypaque density gradient centrifugation to isolate PBMCs, which were then cryopreserved in liquid nitrogen. The CDR3 numbers 13 residues from cysteine through phenylalanine. Just the 39-base CDR3 DNA is kept, in frame starting at base 1. CDR1 and CDR2, per the germline V gene, are MNHEY and SVGAGI. A remark on this clonotype: Its recognized antigen is unknown. A junction boundary mismatches the germline segment, possibly from a read error.

cDNA synthesis used template-switch 5'RACE with a primer carrying a 10-nucleotide random unique molecular identifier tagging each TCR transcript. Every sequencing run yielded over 170 million TCR-beta sequences covering 15-18 subjects. Total RNA was extracted with the RNeasy kit. TCR-beta VDJ regions were amplified with primers for the TCR constant region and the 5'RACE anchor, using the KAPA Real-time Library Amplification kit. Sample indexes and Illumina adaptors were added in a first PCR, and a second PCR then increased library yield. After purification with Ampure beads, the TCR product of roughly 650 bp was size-selected on a 2% E-gel SizeSelection system. Library quality was checked on a Bioanalyzer, concentration was measured with Qubit, and libraries were quantified with the Kapa Library Quantification kit before pooling. An Illumina HiSeq 2500 sequenced the libraries paired-end 2 x 150 bp. To increase sequence diversity, about 23-32% phiX was spiked into each library pool. Per the original workflow: The quality-filtered reads were processed with the UMI-based MiGEC pipeline, whose error correction step removed more than 80% of the raw TCR sequences. IMGT germline references were used for aligning VDJ genes, and each clonotype was defined as a unique CDR3 amino acid sequence together with its V-J genes. Clonal expansion, Shannon diversity and CDR3 relatedness were evaluated with VDJtools (CalcPairwiseDistances, ClusterSamples), while phylogenetic trees were built in CLCbio workbench. A clone was classed as expanded if it had 8 or more unique UMIs, a cutoff based on coefficient-of-variation modelling across technical triplicates. TCRdb redid the processing of the public reads, applying fastp at Q25 and MiXCR, and retained in-frame beta chains. Rows matching on CDR3 protein sequence are summarized as one entry with the most common DNA and genes. The V and J calls come from TCRdb's annotation, not from the publication. This sample gives 84,000 or so distinct CDR3 sequences in total; approximately 10% of them show up just once. About 1.8% of the sample goes to the ten largest clones.

This receptor was obtained from a man aged 35 to 55 in good health. The sequenced sample was PBMCs. The V and J segments used are TRBV6-5 and TRBJ2-1, with no confidently assigned D gene. In nucleotides, the sequence is TGTTCCAGCAGCCCCGGACGGGTAGATGAGCGGTTCTTC. It is translated as CSSSPGRVDERFF.